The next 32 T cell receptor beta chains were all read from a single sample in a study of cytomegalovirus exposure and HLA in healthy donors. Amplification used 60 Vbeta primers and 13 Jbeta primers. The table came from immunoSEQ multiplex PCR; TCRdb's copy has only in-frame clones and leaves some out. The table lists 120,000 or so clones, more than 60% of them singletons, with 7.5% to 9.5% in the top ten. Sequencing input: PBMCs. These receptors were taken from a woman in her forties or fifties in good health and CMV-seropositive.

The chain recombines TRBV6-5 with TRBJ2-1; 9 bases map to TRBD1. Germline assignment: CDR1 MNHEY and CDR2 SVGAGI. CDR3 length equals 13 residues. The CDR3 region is CVIGTGLANEQFF. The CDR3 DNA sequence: TGTGTCATAGGGACAGGGTTGGCCAATGAGCAGTTCTTC.

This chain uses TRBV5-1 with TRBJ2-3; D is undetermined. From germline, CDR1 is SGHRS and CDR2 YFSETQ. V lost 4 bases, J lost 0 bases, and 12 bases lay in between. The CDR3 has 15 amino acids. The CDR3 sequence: CASSPSPSSTDTQYF. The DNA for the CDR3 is TGCGCCAGCAGCCCGTCACCCAGTAGCACAGATACGCAGTATTTT.

CDR3 nucleotide sequence: TGTGCCAGCAGCTGGGGACAGGGGAAATCGGGGACTGAAGCTTTCTTT. Encoded protein: CASSWGQGKSGTEAFF. The chain carries TRBV11-3 and TRBJ1-1, with 10 bases aligning to TRBD1. Germline CDR1 is SGHNT and CDR2 is YENEEA. The trim removed 4 bases at V and 5 bases at J, leaving 10 bases unmatched. CDR3 size: 16 residues. The full variable domain, rest sourced from reference TRBV11-3 and TRBJ1-1, is EAGVVQSPRYKIIEKKQPVAFWCNPISGHNTLYWYLQNLGQGPELLIRYENEEAVDDSQLPKDRFSAERLKGVDSTLKIQPAELGDSAVYLCASSWGQGKSGTEAFFGQGTRLTVV.

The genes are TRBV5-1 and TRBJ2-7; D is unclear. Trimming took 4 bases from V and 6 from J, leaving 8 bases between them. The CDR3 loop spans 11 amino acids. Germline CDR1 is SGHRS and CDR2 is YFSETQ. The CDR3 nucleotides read TGCGCCAGCAGCGTAGCCTTCGAGCAGTACTTC. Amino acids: CASSVAFEQYF.

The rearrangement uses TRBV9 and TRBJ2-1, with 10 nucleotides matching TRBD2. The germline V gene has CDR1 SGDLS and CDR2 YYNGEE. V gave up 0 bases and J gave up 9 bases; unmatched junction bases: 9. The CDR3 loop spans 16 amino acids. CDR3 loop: CASSVVALAGVSEQFF. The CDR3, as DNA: TGTGCCAGCAGCGTAGTAGCGCTAGCGGGAGTGAGTGAGCAGTTCTTC.

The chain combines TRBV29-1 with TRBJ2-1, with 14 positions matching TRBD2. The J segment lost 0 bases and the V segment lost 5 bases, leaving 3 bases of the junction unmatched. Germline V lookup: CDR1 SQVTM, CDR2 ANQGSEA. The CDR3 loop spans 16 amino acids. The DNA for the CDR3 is TGCAGCGTTAGACTAGCGGGAGGGGTCTCCTACAATGAGCAGTTCTTC. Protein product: CSVRLAGGVSYNEQFF.

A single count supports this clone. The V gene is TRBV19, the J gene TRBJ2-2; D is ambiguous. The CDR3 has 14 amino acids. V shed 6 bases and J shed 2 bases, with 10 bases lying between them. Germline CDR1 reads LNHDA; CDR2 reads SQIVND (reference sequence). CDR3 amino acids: CASSTGSNTGELFF. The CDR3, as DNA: TGTGCCAGTAGCACCGGGTCAAACACCGGGGAGCTGTTTTTT.

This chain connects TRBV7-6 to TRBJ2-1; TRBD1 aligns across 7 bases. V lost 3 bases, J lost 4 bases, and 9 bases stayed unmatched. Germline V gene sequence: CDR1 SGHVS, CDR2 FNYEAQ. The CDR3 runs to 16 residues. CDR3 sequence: CASSLGRAGGYNEQFF. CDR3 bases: TGTGCCAGCAGCTTGGGCAGGGCAGGGGGTTACAATGAGCAGTTCTTC.

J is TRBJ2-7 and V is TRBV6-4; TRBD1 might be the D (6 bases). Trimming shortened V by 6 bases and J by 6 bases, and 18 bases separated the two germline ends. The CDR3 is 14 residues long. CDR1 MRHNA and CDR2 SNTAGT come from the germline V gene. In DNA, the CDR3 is TGTGCCAGCAGCGCGGACAGAAGCACGGGCGAGCAGTACTTC. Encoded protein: CASSADRSTGEQYF.

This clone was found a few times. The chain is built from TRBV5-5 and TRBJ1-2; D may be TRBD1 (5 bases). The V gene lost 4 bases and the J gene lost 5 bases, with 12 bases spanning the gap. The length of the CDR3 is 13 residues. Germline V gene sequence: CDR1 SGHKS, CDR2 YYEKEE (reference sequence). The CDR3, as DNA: TGTGCCAGCAGCGCTGGCCAGGGATATGGCTACACCTTC. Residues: CASSAGQGYGYTF.

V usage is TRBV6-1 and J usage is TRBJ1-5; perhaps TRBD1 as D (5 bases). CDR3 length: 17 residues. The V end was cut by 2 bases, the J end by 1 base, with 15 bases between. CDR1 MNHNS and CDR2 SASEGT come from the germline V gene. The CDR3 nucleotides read TGTGCCAGCAGTGAAATCATCGGCAGGGCAAGCAATCAGCCCCAGCATTTT. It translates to CASSEIIGRASNQPQHF.

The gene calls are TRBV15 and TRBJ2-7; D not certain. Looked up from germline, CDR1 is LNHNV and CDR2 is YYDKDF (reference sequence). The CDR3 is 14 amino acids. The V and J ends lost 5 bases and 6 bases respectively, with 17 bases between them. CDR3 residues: CATSPTPGTREQYF. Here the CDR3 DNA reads TGTGCCACCAGCCCTACCCCGGGTACCCGCGAGCAGTACTTC. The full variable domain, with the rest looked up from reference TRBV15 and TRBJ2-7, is DAMVIQNPRYQVTQFGKPVTLSCSQTLNHNVMYWYQQKSSQAPKLLFHYYDKDFNNEADTPDNFQSRRPNTSFCFLDIRSPGLGDTAMYLCATSPTPGTREQYFGPGTRLTVT.

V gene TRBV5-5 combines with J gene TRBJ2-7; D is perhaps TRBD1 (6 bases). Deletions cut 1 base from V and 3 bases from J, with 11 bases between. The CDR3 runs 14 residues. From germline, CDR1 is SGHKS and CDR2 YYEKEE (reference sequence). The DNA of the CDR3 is TGTGCCAGCAGCTTGTACAGGGACAACTACGAGCAGTACTTC. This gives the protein CASSLYRDNYEQYF.

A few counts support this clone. The CDR3 protein is CASSIGLATSTDTQYF. The CDR3 bases are TGCGCCAGCAGCATCGGACTAGCTACTAGCACAGATACGCAGTATTTT. The chain joins TRBV5-1 to TRBJ2-3, with 8 positions matching TRBD2. In germline, CDR1 is SGHRS, CDR2 YFSETQ. The CDR3 has 16 amino acids. J was trimmed by 0 bases and V by 4 bases; bases with no gene match: 7.

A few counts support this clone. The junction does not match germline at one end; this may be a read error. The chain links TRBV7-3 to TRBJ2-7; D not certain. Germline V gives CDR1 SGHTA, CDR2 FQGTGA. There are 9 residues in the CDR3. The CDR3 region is CASSLRVLF. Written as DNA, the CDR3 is TGTGCCAGCAGCCTACGGGTACTTTTC.

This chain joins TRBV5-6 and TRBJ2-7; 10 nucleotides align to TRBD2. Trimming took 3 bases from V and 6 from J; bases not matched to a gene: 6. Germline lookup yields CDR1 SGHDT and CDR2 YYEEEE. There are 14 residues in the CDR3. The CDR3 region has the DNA TGTGCCAGCAGCTCCGGGCTAGCGGGAGTCGAGCAGTACTTC. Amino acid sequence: CASSSGLAGVEQYF.

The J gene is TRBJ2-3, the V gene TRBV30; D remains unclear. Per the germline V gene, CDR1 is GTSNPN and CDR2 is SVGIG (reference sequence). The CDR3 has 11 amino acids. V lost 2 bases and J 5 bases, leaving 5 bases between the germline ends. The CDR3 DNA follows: TGTGCCTGGAGTCCCCTAGATACGCAGTATTTT. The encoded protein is CAWSPLDTQYF.

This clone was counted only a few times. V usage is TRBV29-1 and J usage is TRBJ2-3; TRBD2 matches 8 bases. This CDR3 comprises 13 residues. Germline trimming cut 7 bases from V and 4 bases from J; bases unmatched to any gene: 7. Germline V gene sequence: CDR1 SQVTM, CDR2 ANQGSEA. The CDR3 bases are TGCAGCGCTAAAGCGGGGGAGGCAGATACGCAGTATTTT. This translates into CSAKAGEADTQYF.

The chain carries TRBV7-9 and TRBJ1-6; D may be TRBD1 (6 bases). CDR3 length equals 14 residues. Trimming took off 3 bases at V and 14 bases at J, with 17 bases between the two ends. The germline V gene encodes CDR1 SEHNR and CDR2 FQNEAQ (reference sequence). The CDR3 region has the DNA TGTGCCAGCAGCTTTACAGGGTCTTATGTCACCCTCCACTTT. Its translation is CASSFTGSYVTLHF.

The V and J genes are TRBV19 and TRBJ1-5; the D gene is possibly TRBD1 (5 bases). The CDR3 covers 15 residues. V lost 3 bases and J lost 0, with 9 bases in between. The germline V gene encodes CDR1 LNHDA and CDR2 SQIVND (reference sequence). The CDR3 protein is CASSMGPYSNQPQHF. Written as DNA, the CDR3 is TGTGCCAGTAGTATGGGGCCTTATAGCAATCAGCCCCAGCATTTT.

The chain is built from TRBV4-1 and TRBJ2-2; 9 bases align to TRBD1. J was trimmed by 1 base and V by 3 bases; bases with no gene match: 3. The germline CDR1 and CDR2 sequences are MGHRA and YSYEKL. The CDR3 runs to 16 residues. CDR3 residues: CASSHVDRGNTGELFF. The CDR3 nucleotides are TGCGCCAGCAGCCACGTGGACAGGGGGAACACCGGGGAGCTGTTTTTT.

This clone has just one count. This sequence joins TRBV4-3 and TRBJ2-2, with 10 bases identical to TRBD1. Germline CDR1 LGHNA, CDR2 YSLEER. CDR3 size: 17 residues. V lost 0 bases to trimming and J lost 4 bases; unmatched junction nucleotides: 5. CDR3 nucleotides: TGCGCCAGCAGCCAAGATGTCGGGACAGGGGTCACCGGGGAGCTGTTTTTT. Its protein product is CASSQDVGTGVTGELFF.

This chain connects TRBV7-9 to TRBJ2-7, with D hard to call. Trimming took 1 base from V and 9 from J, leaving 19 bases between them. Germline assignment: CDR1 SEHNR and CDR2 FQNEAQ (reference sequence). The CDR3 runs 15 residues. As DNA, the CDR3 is TGTGCCAGCAGCTTAGGCACCCAGAGGCCTTCGGGGCAGTACTTC. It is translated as CASSLGTQRPSGQYF.

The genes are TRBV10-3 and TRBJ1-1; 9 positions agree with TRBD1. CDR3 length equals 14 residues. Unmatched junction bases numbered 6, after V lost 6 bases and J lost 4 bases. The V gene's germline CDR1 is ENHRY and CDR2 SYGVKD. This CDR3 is CAISKAGQGTEAFF. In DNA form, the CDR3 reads TGTGCCATCAGCAAAGCGGGACAGGGCACTGAAGCTTTCTTT.

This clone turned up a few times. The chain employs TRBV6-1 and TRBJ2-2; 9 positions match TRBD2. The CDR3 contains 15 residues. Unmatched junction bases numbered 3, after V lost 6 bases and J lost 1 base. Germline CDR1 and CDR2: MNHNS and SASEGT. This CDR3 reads CASSSSGVNTGELFF. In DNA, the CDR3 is TGTGCCAGCAGCTCTAGCGGGGTGAACACCGGGGAGCTGTTTTTT.

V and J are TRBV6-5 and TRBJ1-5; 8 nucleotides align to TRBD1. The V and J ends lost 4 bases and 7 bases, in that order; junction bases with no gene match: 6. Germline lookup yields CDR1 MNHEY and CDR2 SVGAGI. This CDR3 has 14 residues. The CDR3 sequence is CASSSGTGVQPQHF. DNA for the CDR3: TGTGCCAGCAGTTCCGGGACAGGAGTCCAGCCCCAGCATTTT.

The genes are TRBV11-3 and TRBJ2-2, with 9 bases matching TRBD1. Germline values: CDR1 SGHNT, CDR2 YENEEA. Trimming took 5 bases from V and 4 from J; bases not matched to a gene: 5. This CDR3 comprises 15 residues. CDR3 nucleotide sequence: TGTGCCAGCAGCCTGGGACAGGGAGCCACCGGGGAGCTGTTTTTT. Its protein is CASSLGQGATGELFF. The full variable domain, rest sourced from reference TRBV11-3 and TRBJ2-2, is EAGVVQSPRYKIIEKKQPVAFWCNPISGHNTLYWYLQNLGQGPELLIRYENEEAVDDSQLPKDRFSAERLKGVDSTLKIQPAELGDSAVYLCASSLGQGATGELFFGEGSRLTVL.

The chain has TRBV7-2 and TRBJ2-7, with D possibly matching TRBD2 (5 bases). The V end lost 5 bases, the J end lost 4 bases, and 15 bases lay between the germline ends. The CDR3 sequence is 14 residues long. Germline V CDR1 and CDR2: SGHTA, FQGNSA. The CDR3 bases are TGTGCCAGCAGCCCGGGCCCCTCGGGGTACGAGCAGTACTTC. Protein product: CASSPGPSGYEQYF. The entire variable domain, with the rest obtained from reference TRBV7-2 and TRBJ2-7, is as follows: GAGVSQSPSNKVTEKGKDVELRCDPISGHTALYWYRQSLGQGLEFLIYFQGNSAPDKSGLPSDRFSAERTGGSVSTLTIQRTQQEDSAVYLCASSPGPSGYEQYFGPGTRLTVT.

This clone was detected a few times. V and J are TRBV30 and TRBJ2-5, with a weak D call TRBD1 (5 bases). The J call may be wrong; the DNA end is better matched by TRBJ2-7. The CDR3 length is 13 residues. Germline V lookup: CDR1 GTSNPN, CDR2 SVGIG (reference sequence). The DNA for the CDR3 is TGTGCCTGGAGTCATGGGGCCTCCTACGAGCAGTACTTC. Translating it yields CAWSHGASYEQYF.

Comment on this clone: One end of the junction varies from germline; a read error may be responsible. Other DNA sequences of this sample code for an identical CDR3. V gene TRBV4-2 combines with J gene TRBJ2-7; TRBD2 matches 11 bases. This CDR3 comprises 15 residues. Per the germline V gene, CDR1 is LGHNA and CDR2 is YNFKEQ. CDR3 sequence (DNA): TGTGCCAGCAGCCACCGACTAGCGGGAACCTACGAACAGTACTTC. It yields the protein CASSHRLAGTYEQYF.

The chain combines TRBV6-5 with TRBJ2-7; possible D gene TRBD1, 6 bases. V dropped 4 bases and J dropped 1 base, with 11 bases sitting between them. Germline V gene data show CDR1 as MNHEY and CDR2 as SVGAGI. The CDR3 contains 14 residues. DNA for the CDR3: TGTGCCAGCAGTTTCGAAGGGACATCCTACGAGCAGTACTTC. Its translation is CASSFEGTSYEQYF.

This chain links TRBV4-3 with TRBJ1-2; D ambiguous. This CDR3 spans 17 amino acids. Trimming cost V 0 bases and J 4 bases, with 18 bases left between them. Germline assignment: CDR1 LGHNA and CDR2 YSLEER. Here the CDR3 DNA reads TGCGCCAGCAGCCAAGATATCGCGGCCGATTTAGTCTATGGCTACACCTTC. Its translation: CASSQDIAADLVYGYTF.